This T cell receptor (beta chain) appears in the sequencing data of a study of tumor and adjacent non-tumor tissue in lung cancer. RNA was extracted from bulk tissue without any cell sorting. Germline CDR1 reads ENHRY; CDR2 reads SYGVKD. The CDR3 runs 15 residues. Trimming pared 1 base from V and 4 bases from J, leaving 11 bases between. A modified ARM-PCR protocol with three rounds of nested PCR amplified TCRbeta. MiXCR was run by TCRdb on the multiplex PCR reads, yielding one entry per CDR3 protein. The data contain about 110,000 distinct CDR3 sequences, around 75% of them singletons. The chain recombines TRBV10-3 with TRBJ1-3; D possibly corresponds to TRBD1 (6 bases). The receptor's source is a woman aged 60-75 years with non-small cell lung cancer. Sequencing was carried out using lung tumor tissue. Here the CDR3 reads CAISEFTGIGNTIYF. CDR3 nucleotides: TGTGCCATCAGTGAGTTTACAGGGATCGGAAACACCATATATTTT.